The next 14 T cell receptor beta chains were all read from a single sample in a study of PD-1 blockade in classical Hodgkin lymphoma. The table came from immunoSEQ multiplex PCR; TCRdb's copy has only in-frame clones and leaves some out. The sample contains nearly 20,000 clones, 70% to 85% of which appear only once. Indicated time point: cycle 4 day 1 (C4D1), after less than 7 weeks of nivolumab. Every patient relapsed after autologous stem cell transplantation, and brentuximab vedotin exposure varied. Sequencing was performed on peripheral blood mononuclear cells (PBMCs), taken before the fourth cycle of nivolumab. The receptors derive from a human donor with classical Hodgkin lymphoma.

This clone was observed a few times. The J gene is TRBJ1-5, the V gene TRBV19; D call uncertain. V was cut by 5 bases and J by 4 bases, with 9 bases left in between. This CDR3 region has 13 residues. Per the germline V gene, CDR1 is LNHDA and CDR2 is SQIVND (reference sequence). This chain's CDR3 is CASSAPLNQPQHF. The CDR3 coding sequence is TGTGCCAGTAGTGCGCCCCTAAATCAGCCCCAGCATTTT.

The chain couples TRBV7-2 to TRBJ1-2, with a weak D call TRBD1 (6 bases). The ends were cut back, 1 base at V and 7 bases at J, with 13 bases in the middle. CDR3 size: 14 residues. The germline V gene encodes CDR1 SGHTA and CDR2 FQGNSA. The CDR3 nucleotides read TGTGCCAGCAGCTTAGGGGGGCCGGCCCTTGGCTACACCTTC. Its protein product is CASSLGGPALGYTF.

The chain uses TRBV6-1 and TRBJ2-4; unclear D gene. Germline loops: CDR1 MNHNS, CDR2 SASEGT. Trimming stripped 4 bases from V and 0 bases from J, with 10 bases between. This CDR3 has 15 amino acids. CDR3 nucleotides: TGTGCCAGCAGTGTCGACGGCCTAGCCAAAAACATTCAGTACTTC. It codes for CASSVDGLAKNIQYF.

The chain employs TRBV6-6 and TRBJ1-5, with D tentatively TRBD1 (6 bases). The CDR3 sequence is 13 residues long. V was pared by 2 bases and J by 10 bases, with 12 bases between. The germline V gene has CDR1 MNHNY and CDR2 SVGAGI (reference sequence). The chain's CDR3 is CASSYTDSSPQHF. The CDR3 DNA reads as TGTGCCAGCAGTTACACGGACAGCTCTCCCCAGCATTTT.

This chain connects TRBV6-6 to TRBJ1-3, with D hard to call. V gave up 6 bases and J gave up 0 bases, with 6 bases separating them. CDR1 MNHNY and CDR2 SVGAGI come from the germline V gene (reference sequence). CDR3 size: 13 residues. CDR3 DNA sequence: TGTGCCAGCAGAGGGTTCTCTGGAAACACCATATATTTT. Protein sequence: CASRGFSGNTIYF.

V gene TRBV11-2 combines with J gene TRBJ1-1; D gene uncertain. Germline lookup yields CDR1 SGHAT and CDR2 FQNNGV. The CDR3 contains 14 residues. V dropped 1 base and J dropped 2 bases, with 8 bases sitting between them. The CDR3 protein is CASSLVGINTEAFF. The CDR3 nucleotides read TGTGCCAGCAGCTTAGTGGGTATAAACACTGAAGCTTTCTTT.

This clone was recorded only once. The chain couples TRBV5-1 to TRBJ1-1; 7 bases align to TRBD1. The CDR3 has 13 residues. Per germline, CDR1 SGHRS and CDR2 YFSETQ. J was trimmed by 8 bases and V by 0 bases; bases with no gene match: 4. The DNA of the CDR3 is TGCGCCAGCAGCTTGGCCGGGACAGAAGAAGCTTTCTTT. It specifies CASSLAGTEEAFF.

This clone came up once. This chain links TRBV5-4 with TRBJ2-5, with 12 nucleotides matching TRBD2. The V gene end was trimmed by 4 bases and the J gene end by 1 base; junction bases not matched to a gene: 8. The CDR3 length is 17 residues. CDR1 is SGHNT and CDR2 is YYREEE in the germline V gene (reference sequence). The CDR3: CASSPRTSGALQETQYF. The CDR3 DNA sequence: TGTGCCAGCAGCCCGCGGACTAGCGGGGCGCTCCAAGAGACCCAGTACTTC.

On this clone itself: The junction departs from germline at one end; a sequencing error may be responsible. The chain employs TRBV7-9 and TRBJ2-7; D could derive from TRBD1 or TRBD2 (5 bases each). The germline gives CDR1 SEHNR, CDR2 FQNEAQ (reference sequence). This CDR3 contains 14 residues. The CDR3 region is CASSLDVGIAGANF. Here the CDR3 DNA reads TGTGCCAGCAGCTTAGATGTGGGCATAGCCGGGGCAAATTTC.

This chain links TRBV6-6 with TRBJ2-3; TRBD2 matches at 13 bases. Germline CDR1 is MNHNY and CDR2 is SVGAGI (reference sequence). The junction had 5 bases not matched to a gene; V was cut back by 8 bases and J by 6 bases. This CDR3 comprises 14 residues. Written as DNA, the CDR3 is TGTGCCAGCGAAGGACTAGCGGGGGCGGATACGCAGTATTTT. Its protein is CASEGLAGADTQYF.

The J gene is TRBJ1-1, the V gene TRBV10-2, with D possibly TRBD1 on 5 matching bases. This CDR3 contains 12 residues. Germline assignment: CDR1 WSHSY and CDR2 SAAADI. Trimming stripped 6 bases from V and 4 bases from J, with 9 bases between. The CDR3 loop reads CASRTGGTEAFF. For the CDR3, the DNA is TGCGCCAGCAGAACGGGGGGCACTGAAGCTTTCTTT.

V gene TRBV5-4 combines with J gene TRBJ1-2; D is unresolved. The germline V and J ends were trimmed by 0 bases and 6 bases, with 15 bases remaining between them. This CDR3 is 15 amino acids long. CDR1 is SGHNT and CDR2 is YYREEE in the germline V gene (reference sequence). DNA for the CDR3: TGTGCCAGCAGCTTGGTGGAAGCTCCGTACCATGGCTACACCTTC. Translated: CASSLVEAPYHGYTF.

CDR3 in amino acids: CASRHRTGWGDTQYF. Written as DNA, the CDR3 is TGTGCAAGTCGCCACAGGACTGGGTGGGGAGATACGCAGTATTTT. V and J are TRBV12-2 and TRBJ2-3. TRBV12-2 is annotated as a pseudogene. This CDR3 is built from 15 residues.

The V gene is TRBV7-3, the J gene TRBJ1-1; D remains unclear. Trimming cost V 4 bases and J 4 bases, with 10 bases left between them. This CDR3 comprises 13 residues. Germline-derived CDR1 and CDR2 are SGHTA and FQGTGA. CDR3 amino acids: CASSSSMGTEAFF. DNA of the CDR3: TGTGCCAGCAGCTCGTCCATGGGCACTGAAGCTTTCTTT.